This T cell receptor beta chain was sequenced for a study of blood T cell repertoires in COVID-19. Study-level information: Both acute and convalescent COVID-19 samples were obtained from the United States, Italy and Spain.

Study processing details: Amplification with reference gene primers provided the estimates of nucleated cell counts. Clones were sequenced by immunoSEQ multiplex PCR, and TCRdb holds only the in-frame ones, with some missing. The DNA gave D and trimming, while V, J and clone size come from that table. The profile shows roughly 390,000 clones, around 84% of them singletons. V lost 0 bases to trimming and J lost 8 bases, with 19 bases between them. The CDR3 is 16 amino acids. Germline CDR1 is SGHVS and CDR2 is FNYEAQ. Input material: peripheral blood. This clonotype was obtained from a woman aged 18-29 years with acute or convalescent COVID-19. This chain links TRBV7-6 with TRBJ1-2, with D unclear. The CDR3 DNA reads TGTGCCAGCAGCTTAGCCCACCCCGGGGTCACGGGAGGCTACACCTTC. As protein: CASSLAHPGVTGGYTF.